Shown below are 5 T cell receptor beta chains from a single sample sequenced in a study of T-cell memory formation after mild COVID-19. MiXCR was run by TCRdb on the 5' RACE reads, yielding one entry per CDR3 protein. The sample consists of about 140,000 distinct CDR3 sequences, about a fifth of them appearing once. The sequenced sample consisted of PBMCs or a T cell subset sorted from them (not recorded which). These receptors were collected from an adult woman who had mild COVID-19 (a few samples of this study predate the infection). Cell type and time point are not known.

The chain uses TRBV27 and TRBJ1-1; TRBD1 is a possible D gene (6 bases). V was pared by 11 bases and J by 4 bases, with 17 bases between. This CDR3 contains 13 residues. Germline CDR1 reads MNHEY; CDR2 reads SMNVEV (reference sequence). The CDR3 loop is CAVGRGGGTEAFF. As DNA, the CDR3 is TGTGCCGTCGGACGAGGGGGAGGCACTGAAGCTTTCTTT.

Only a few counts were recorded for this clonotype. The chain is built from TRBV7-3 and TRBJ1-1; D may be TRBD1 (6 bases). The ends were cut back, 3 bases at V and 2 bases at J, with 13 bases in the middle. The germline gives CDR1 SGHTA, CDR2 FQGTGA. CDR3 length equals 15 residues. CDR3 coding DNA: TGTGCCAGCAGCTTCGCCTCGACAGGCAACACTGAAGCTTTCTTT. It specifies CASSFASTGNTEAFF. The full variable domain, rest sourced from reference TRBV7-3 and TRBJ1-1, is GAGVSQTPSNKVTEKGKYVELRCDPISGHTALYWYRQSLGQGPEFLIYFQGTGAADDSGLPNDRFFAVRPEGSVSTLKIQRTERGDSAVYLCASSFASTGNTEAFFGQGTRLTVV.

The rearrangement joins TRBV3-1 to TRBJ1-6; perhaps TRBD1 as D (6 bases). The ends were cut back, 6 bases at V and 9 bases at J, with 18 bases in the middle. The CDR3 loop spans 15 amino acids. Per the germline V gene, CDR1 is LGHDT and CDR2 is YNNKEL (reference sequence). This CDR3 reads CASSPTAGVSSPLHF. The CDR3 DNA reads as TGTGCCAGCAGTCCAACGGCAGGGGTTTCTTCACCCCTCCACTTT.

This clonotype was observed a handful of times. This chain connects TRBV5-1 to TRBJ2-5; 11 nucleotides agree with TRBD2. The V segment lost 0 bases and the J segment 5 bases; nucleotides outside the gene matches: 6. There are 16 residues in the CDR3. CDR1 and CDR2 from the germline V gene are SGHRS and YFSETQ. CDR3 sequence: CASSLAPSGGLETQYF. Written as DNA, the CDR3 is TGCGCCAGCAGCTTGGCTCCTAGCGGGGGGTTGGAGACCCAGTACTTC. Combining the CDR3 with reference TRBV5-1 and TRBJ2-5 gives the whole variable domain KAGVTQTPRYLIKTRGQQVTLSCSPISGHRSVSWYQQTPGQGLQFLFEYFSETQRNKGNFPGRFSGRQFSNSRSEMNVSTLELGDSALYLCASSLAPSGGLETQYFGPGTRLLVL.

The sample holds a few counts of this clonotype. The chain employs TRBV7-9 and TRBJ1-2; TRBD1 aligns across 9 bases. V gave up 7 bases and J gave up 7 bases; unmatched junction bases: 10. The CDR3 has 14 amino acids. Germline lookup yields CDR1 SEHNR and CDR2 FQNEAQ (reference sequence). CDR3 nucleotide sequence: TGTGCCAGCAATCCGGGACAGGGACTATCTGGCTACACCTTC. Translated, it gives CASNPGQGLSGYTF.